The 19 T cell receptor beta chains below all came from one sample that was sequenced in a study of regulatory and conventional T cells in RAG deficiency. Here immunoSEQ multiplex PCR was the method, and the copy in TCRdb shows in-frame clones only, minus some. The repertoire holds around 23,000 clones, 85% to 95% seen once, with about 0.73% in the top ten. Genomic DNA came from blood conventional CD4+ T cells gated CD25-low CD127-high. The sample also formed part of further work on regulatory T cells. From that paper: The PCR used 52 TRBV and 13 TRBJ primers.

Material for sequencing was CD4+ T cells sorted from blood. These receptor sequences come from a human donor in good health.

This rearrangement joins TRBV6-6 to TRBJ1-2, with D perhaps matching TRBD1 (5 bases). CDR1 and CDR2 from the germline V gene are MNHNY and SVGAGI (reference sequence). V dropped 0 bases and J dropped 2 bases, with 10 bases sitting between them. This CDR3 has 15 amino acids. The CDR3 loop is CASSYSIGTNYGYTF. The CDR3 bases are TGTGCCAGCAGTTACTCGATAGGGACCAACTATGGCTACACCTTC.

The sample holds one count of this clone. The chain recombines TRBV7-8 with TRBJ2-2; TRBD1 aligns across 8 bases. Germline V gene data show CDR1 as SGHVS and CDR2 as FQNEAQ. The CDR3 totals 16 residues. V lost 4 bases, J lost 4 bases, and 8 bases stayed unmatched. The CDR3 nucleotides are TGTGCCAGCAGCTCAGGGTACAGGGGGACCACCGGGGAGCTGTTTTTT. Protein: CASSSGYRGTTGELFF.

This sequence joins TRBV2 and TRBJ2-1, with 12 nucleotides matching TRBD2. The CDR3 contains 18 residues. From germline, CDR1 is SNHLY and CDR2 FYNNEI. V dropped 7 bases and J dropped 4; count of bases not matched to a gene: 14. Here the CDR3 DNA reads TGTGCCAGCATGAAGGGAGGACTAGCGGGGAGGAATTACAATGAGCAGTTCTTC. This translates into CASMKGGLAGRNYNEQFF. Supplemented by reference TRBV2 and TRBJ2-1, the full variable domain reads EPEVTQTPSHQVTQMGQEVILRCVPISNHLYFYWYRQILGQKVEFLVSFYNNEISEKSEIFDDQFSVERPDGSNFTLKIRSTKLEDSAMYFCASMKGGLAGRNYNEQFFGPGTRLTVL.

The rearrangement links TRBV6-1 to TRBJ2-7; D perhaps matches TRBD1 (5 bases). The germline gives CDR1 MNHNS, CDR2 SASEGT. The CDR3 extends over 15 amino acids. The V and J ends lost 4 bases and 4 bases respectively, with 17 bases between them. The DNA of the CDR3 is TGTGCCAGCAGTGTCTCCAGGGCCCCGATGTACGAGCAGTACTTC. Its translation is CASSVSRAPMYEQYF.

This rearrangement joins TRBV6-5 to TRBJ2-2; 7 positions match TRBD1. The junction had 8 bases not matched to a gene; V was cut back by 4 bases and J by 6 bases. The CDR3 is made up of 15 amino acids. Germline CDR1 and CDR2: MNHEY and SVGAGI. The CDR3 loop is CASSSRDSVSGELFF. CDR3 in DNA: TGTGCCAGCAGTTCCCGGGACAGCGTGTCCGGGGAGCTGTTTTTT.

The chain combines TRBV5-4 with TRBJ1-2; D call uncertain. Trimming cost V 3 bases and J 1 base, with 10 bases left between them. Germline V CDR1 and CDR2: SGHNT, YYREEE (reference sequence). This CDR3 contains 14 residues. This chain's CDR3 is CASSSLLSNYGYTF. The CDR3 nucleotides read TGTGCCAGCAGCTCTCTCCTTAGTAACTATGGCTACACCTTC.

The gene calls are TRBV10-2 and TRBJ1-5; possibly TRBD1 for D (6 bases). The germline V gene has CDR1 WSHSY and CDR2 SAAADI. The CDR3 covers 14 residues. V was cut by 8 bases and J by 2 bases, with 13 bases left in between. The CDR3 region has the DNA TGCGCCAGCGGCCCGGCAGGGGGCAATCAGCCCCAGCATTTT. Translated: CASGPAGGNQPQHF.

This clone showed up just once. J is TRBJ1-3 and V is TRBV19, with a possible D match to TRBD1 (6 bases). Trimming took off 5 bases at V and 0 bases at J, with 14 bases between the two ends. CDR3 length: 16 residues. Looked up from germline, CDR1 is LNHDA and CDR2 is SQIVND (reference sequence). The CDR3 DNA reads as TGTGCCAGTAGTGCCGGACAGCGTCTCTCTGGAAACACCATATATTTT. This encodes CASSAGQRLSGNTIYF.

This chain uses TRBV6-6 with TRBJ1-5; no firm D call. CDR3 length equals 14 residues. Looked up from germline, CDR1 is MNHNY and CDR2 is SVGAGI (reference sequence). Trimming shortened V by 5 bases and J by 0 bases, and 8 bases separated the two germline ends. The CDR3 nucleotides read TGTGCCAGCAGTCAAGACGTTAGCAATCAGCCCCAGCATTTT. It translates to CASSQDVSNQPQHF.

The rearrangement joins TRBV19 to TRBJ1-2; D not resolved. The V end lost 3 bases, the J end lost 7 bases, and 6 bases lay between the germline ends. The CDR3 runs 11 residues. The germline V gene encodes CDR1 LNHDA and CDR2 SQIVND (reference sequence). The CDR3 reads CASSIYGGYTF. The CDR3 nucleotides are TGTGCCAGTAGTATCTATGGTGGCTACACCTTC.

The V gene is TRBV2, the J gene TRBJ1-1, with TRBD1 matching 8 bases. This CDR3 is built from 13 residues. Trimming at V came to 6 bases and at J to 0 bases, leaving 0 bases not matched to a gene. CDR1 and CDR2 (germline): SNHLY, FYNNEI. The CDR3 protein is CASRGQVNTEAFF. CDR3 coding DNA: TGTGCCAGCAGGGGACAGGTGAACACTGAAGCTTTCTTT.

The chain combines TRBV5-5 with TRBJ2-6; TRBD2 is a possible D gene (5 bases). Per the germline V gene, CDR1 is SGHKS and CDR2 is YYEKEE (reference sequence). V was trimmed by 2 bases and J by 2 bases, leaving 8 bases between them. This CDR3 region has 15 residues. CDR3 loop: CASSFSGTGANVLTF. The CDR3 DNA is TGTGCCAGCAGCTTTTCGGGGACTGGGGCCAACGTCCTGACTTTC.

The chain links TRBV7-2 to TRBJ1-4; a weak D match, TRBD1 (6 bases). Per the germline V gene, CDR1 is SGHTA and CDR2 is FQGNSA. V shed 5 bases and J shed 2 bases, with 12 bases lying between them. The CDR3 has 15 amino acids. CDR3 protein: CASSLQGRTNEKLFF. Here the CDR3 DNA reads TGTGCCAGCAGCCTCCAGGGGAGGACTAATGAAAAACTGTTTTTT.

The chain employs TRBV7-9 and TRBJ2-1; D is possibly TRBD2 (6 bases). The germline gives CDR1 SEHNR, CDR2 FQNEAQ (reference sequence). Trimming took 9 bases from V and 8 from J, leaving 23 bases between them. The CDR3 sequence is 15 residues long. As DNA, the CDR3 is TGTGCCAGTCAGGAAGTGGGAGGCCAGATTGATGAGCAGTTCTTC. Translating gives CASQEVGGQIDEQFF.

The chain is built from TRBV6-1 and TRBJ1-4; 8 bases are shared with TRBD1. V lost 6 bases and J lost 5; bases outside the gene matches: 5. The CDR3 runs to 14 residues. The germline V gene has CDR1 MNHNS and CDR2 SASEGT. The CDR3 region has the DNA TGTGCCAGCAGAAAGGACAGGGTAAATGAAAAACTGTTTTTT. It is translated as CASRKDRVNEKLFF.

The V and J genes are TRBV2 and TRBJ1-5; 7 bases map to TRBD1. CDR3 length: 14 residues. Germline V gene lookup returns CDR1 SNHLY and CDR2 FYNNEI. The ends lost 4 bases at V and 6 bases at J; junction bases unmatched: 6. The chain's CDR3 is CASSVRQGLQPQHF. The DNA for the CDR3 is TGTGCCAGCAGTGTTAGACAGGGCCTTCAGCCCCAGCATTTT.

This chain links TRBV5-1 with TRBJ2-1, with D possibly matching TRBD2 (6 bases). The CDR3 runs to 15 residues. The germline V gene has CDR1 SGHRS and CDR2 YFSETQ. V gave up 2 bases and J gave up 1 base, with 10 bases separating them. CDR3 region: CASSFTGGSYNEQFF. DNA of the CDR3: TGCGCCAGCAGCTTCACAGGAGGGTCCTACAATGAGCAGTTCTTC.

V and J are TRBV19 and TRBJ1-6; D is unresolved. The length of the CDR3 is 16 residues. Trimming removed 0 bases at V and 4 bases at J, with 10 bases between. Germline values: CDR1 LNHDA, CDR2 SQIVND (reference sequence). The CDR3 here is CASSIDSGSYNSPLHF. The CDR3, as DNA: TGTGCCAGTAGTATAGACTCGGGCAGTTATAATTCACCCCTCCACTTT.

The chain combines TRBV10-3 with TRBJ1-1; possible D gene TRBD1, 6 bases. Germline-derived CDR1 and CDR2 are ENHRY and SYGVKD. The CDR3 loop spans 13 amino acids. Trimming stripped 10 bases from V and 1 base from J, with 13 bases between. CDR3 region: CATKEGGNTEAFF. The CDR3 region has the DNA TGTGCCACCAAGGAGGGGGGGAACACTGAAGCTTTCTTT.